Each of the 26 T cell receptor beta chains below was sequenced from the same sample in a study of blood T cell repertoires in COVID-19. The repertoire was sequenced with immunoSEQ multiplex PCR; TCRdb's copy has only in-frame clones and lacks some. The table shows about 190,000 clones, with roughly 86% occurring only once. Sequenced input: peripheral blood. These receptors were obtained from a man in his forties with active or convalescent COVID-19.

The chain couples TRBV4-2 to TRBJ2-7; possibly TRBD1 for D (5 bases). Germline V gene sequence: CDR1 LGHNA, CDR2 YNFKEQ. This CDR3 is 14 amino acids long. The V end was cut by 0 bases, the J end by 2 bases, with 8 bases between. CDR3 sequence reads: CASSQESQAYEQYF. Written as DNA, the CDR3 is TGTGCCAGCAGCCAAGAATCACAGGCCTACGAGCAGTACTTC.

The chain recombines TRBV3-1 (or the pseudogene TRBV3-2) with TRBJ1-1, with no clear D. V gave up 4 bases and J gave up 0 bases, with 9 bases separating them. The length of the CDR3 is 14 residues. CDR1 and CDR2 (germline): LGHDT, YNNKEL (reference sequence). Here the CDR3 reads CASSPSYLNTEAFF. CDR3 DNA sequence: TGTGCCAGCAGCCCGAGTTATCTGAACACTGAAGCTTTCTTT.

The table lists this clone with a few counts. V gene TRBV4-2 combines with J gene TRBJ1-6; D perhaps matches TRBD1 (6 bases). The CDR3 has 16 residues. V was trimmed by 1 base and J by 2 bases, leaving 9 bases between them. Germline values: CDR1 LGHNA, CDR2 YNFKEQ. This CDR3 is CASSQGGGAYNSPLHF. The CDR3 DNA reads as TGTGCCAGCAGCCAAGGGGGGGGCGCCTATAATTCACCCCTCCACTTT.

This chain uses TRBV2 with TRBJ2-1, with D perhaps TRBD1 (6 bases). Trimming removed 4 bases from V and 0 bases from J, with 10 bases in between. CDR1 and CDR2 from the germline V gene are SNHLY and FYNNEI. This CDR3 is built from 15 residues. The CDR3 sequence: CASSGDNRSYNEQFF. As DNA, the CDR3 is TGTGCCAGCAGTGGGGACAATCGCTCCTACAATGAGCAGTTCTTC.

The sample holds a few counts of this clone. The chain carries TRBV30 and TRBJ1-1; 7 nucleotides agree with TRBD1. CDR1 and CDR2 (germline): GTSNPN, SVGIG (reference sequence). The J segment lost 1 base and the V segment lost 1 base, leaving 6 bases of the junction unmatched. CDR3 size: 15 residues. CDR3 sequence reads: CAWSAPRTGNTEAFF. CDR3 sequence (DNA): TGTGCCTGGAGTGCCCCTCGGACAGGGAACACTGAAGCTTTCTTT.

This chain uses TRBV3-1 (or the pseudogene TRBV3-2) with TRBJ1-6; possibly TRBD1 for D (6 bases). The V gene's germline CDR1 is LGHDT and CDR2 YNNKEL (reference sequence). The CDR3 loop spans 17 amino acids. Trimming left V 6 bases short and J 8 bases short, with 23 bases between. CDR3 bases: TGTGCCAGCAGATTGGAGGACACAGGGCTTTCGTATTCACCCCTCCACTTT. This gives the protein CASRLEDTGLSYSPLHF.

The chain uses TRBV7-2 and TRBJ2-3; no firm D call. The V and J ends lost 4 bases and 7 bases respectively, with 9 bases between them. CDR1 is SGHTA, CDR2 FQGNSA, per germline. CDR3 length equals 12 residues. CDR3 region: CASSSPLYTQYF. DNA of the CDR3: TGTGCCAGCAGCTCCCCACTATATACGCAGTATTTT.

The rearrangement links TRBV19 to TRBJ2-1, with D perhaps TRBD1 (5 bases). CDR3 length: 14 amino acids. Germline V CDR1 and CDR2: LNHDA, SQIVND (reference sequence). Trimming left V 8 bases short and J 0 bases short, with 11 bases between. The CDR3 region has the DNA TGTGCCAGTTCAGGGCCGAGCTCCTACAATGAGCAGTTCTTC. As protein: CASSGPSSYNEQFF.

The genes are TRBV3-1 (or the pseudogene TRBV3-2) and TRBJ2-7; tentatively, D is TRBD2 (5 bases). CDR1 and CDR2 (germline): LGHDT, YNNKEL (reference sequence). V lost 2 bases and J 0 bases, leaving 8 bases between the germline ends. The CDR3 length is 14 residues. CDR3 protein: CASSQRGLSYEQYF. As DNA, the CDR3 is TGTGCCAGCAGCCAACGGGGTCTCTCCTACGAGCAGTACTTC.

The chain uses TRBV15 and TRBJ2-1, with TRBD1 matching 7 bases. The CDR3 spans 14 residues. V dropped 3 bases and J dropped 9; count of bases not matched to a gene: 8. Germline CDR1 is LNHNV and CDR2 is YYDKDF (reference sequence). The CDR3 is CATSRDRNGIEQFF. The DNA of the CDR3 is TGTGCCACCAGCAGGGACAGGAACGGGATTGAGCAGTTCTTC.

The V call is TRBV7-9, the J call TRBJ2-7; 7 bases map to TRBD1. Trimming at V came to 4 bases and at J to 0 bases, leaving 12 bases not matched to a gene. This CDR3 region has 17 residues. The germline V gene has CDR1 SEHNR and CDR2 FQNEAQ (reference sequence). The CDR3 loop reads CASSSPARDSSSYEQYF. Written as DNA, the CDR3 is TGTGCCAGCAGCTCCCCCGCTCGGGACAGCTCCTCCTACGAGCAGTACTTC.

V is TRBV12-3 or TRBV12-4 and J is TRBJ1-2; 7 positions match TRBD1. CDR3 length equals 13 residues. Trimming took 3 bases from V and 8 from J; bases not matched to a gene: 6. This CDR3 reads CASSFQQGGGYTF. The CDR3 bases are TGTGCCAGCAGTTTTCAGCAGGGGGGAGGCTACACCTTC.

V gene TRBV6-5 combines with J gene TRBJ2-2; D remains unclear. Deletions cut 1 base from V and 1 base from J, with 7 bases between. This CDR3 is built from 15 residues. Germline loops: CDR1 MNHEY, CDR2 SVGAGI. The CDR3 spells CASSYLTGNTGELFF. The CDR3 DNA reads as TGTGCCAGCAGTTACTTAACGGGGAACACCGGGGAGCTGTTTTTT.

The chain is built from TRBV5-1 and TRBJ2-5, with 7 bases that match TRBD2. Per the germline V gene, CDR1 is SGHRS and CDR2 is YFSETQ. The CDR3 runs 15 residues. The junction had 11 bases not matched to a gene; V was cut back by 4 bases and J by 5 bases. CDR3 protein: CASSPQTGEGETQYF. CDR3 nucleotide sequence: TGCGCCAGCAGCCCTCAGACTGGGGAGGGTGAGACCCAGTACTTC.

The chain couples TRBV5-1 to TRBJ1-6; 9 nucleotides line up with TRBD1. The germline CDR1 and CDR2 sequences are SGHRS and YFSETQ. Losses at the gene ends were 3 bases for V and 4 bases for J; bases not matched to a gene: 2. The CDR3 contains 15 residues. In nucleotides, the CDR3 is TGCGCCAGCAGCTGGACAGGGGCGTATAATTCACCCCTCCACTTT. It encodes CASSWTGAYNSPLHF. The variable domain in full, with the rest retrieved from reference TRBV5-1 and TRBJ1-6, is KAGVTQTPRYLIKTRGQQVTLSCSPISGHRSVSWYQQTPGQGLQFLFEYFSETQRNKGNFPGRFSGRQFSNSRSEMNVSTLELGDSALYLCASSWTGAYNSPLHFGNGTRLTVT.

The chain links TRBV6-5 to TRBJ1-1, with unresolved D. This CDR3 spans 13 amino acids. V was shortened by 7 bases and J by 1 base, with 10 bases between the two germline ends. Germline CDR1 MNHEY, CDR2 SVGAGI. Here the CDR3 DNA reads TGTGCCAGCAAAGTAGTTTCGAACACTGAAGCTTTCTTT. This sequence encodes CASKVVSNTEAFF.

The chain has TRBV28 and TRBJ2-2; TRBD2 agrees at 7 bases. There are 16 residues in the CDR3. V lost 3 bases to trimming and J lost 5 bases; unmatched junction nucleotides: 9. Germline assignment: CDR1 MDHEN and CDR2 SYDVKM. CDR3 nucleotides: TGTGCCAGCAGTTTCCCGCCTCCGGGGGGTACCGGGGAGCTGTTTTTT. Its protein is CASSFPPPGGTGELFF.

This rearrangement joins TRBV7-8 to TRBJ2-5; 8 bases agree with TRBD1. The CDR3 sequence is 14 residues long. The V gene's germline CDR1 is SGHVS and CDR2 FQNEAQ. V lost 5 bases and J lost 6; bases outside the gene matches: 8. In DNA, the CDR3 is TGTGCCAGCAGCCCACTACAGGGGGGAAAGACCCAGTACTTC. Translated, it gives CASSPLQGGKTQYF.

A few counts support this clone. This sequence joins TRBV10-3 and TRBJ1-3; TRBD1 agrees at 7 bases. Germline CDR1 and CDR2: ENHRY and SYGVKD. V was clipped by 9 bases and J by 0 bases; unmatched bases: 2. This CDR3 contains 13 residues. CDR3 nucleotide sequence: TGTGCCATAGGACAGGCCTCTGGAAACACCATATATTTT. Protein: CAIGQASGNTIYF.

By share of the sample, this clone is large. The genes are TRBV7-2 and TRBJ1-2; TRBD1 is a possible D gene (5 bases). V was clipped by 5 bases and J by 6 bases, with 13 bases between them. Germline lookup yields CDR1 SGHTA and CDR2 FQGNSA. The CDR3 consists of 13 residues. The CDR3: CASSPGDEDGYTF. CDR3 bases: TGTGCCAGCAGCCCGGGGGACGAGGATGGCTACACCTTC.

J is TRBJ2-3 and V is TRBV5-4, with 11 bases matching TRBD2. J was trimmed by 0 bases and V by 1 base; bases with no gene match: 7. Germline V gene lookup returns CDR1 SGHNT and CDR2 YYREEE (reference sequence). CDR3 length: 18 amino acids. CDR3 DNA: TGTGCCAGCAGCTTGACTAGCGGGGGTTCCACTAGCACAGATACGCAGTATTTT. The encoded protein is CASSLTSGGSTSTDTQYF.

The CDR3 DNA sequence: TGTGCCAGCAGTTCAAGTCCTACGAGCTCCTACGAGCAGTACTTC. Amino acids: CASSSSPTSSYEQYF. The V call is TRBV6-5, the J call TRBJ2-7; D ambiguous. The CDR3 is 15 residues long. The V gene lost 4 bases and the J gene lost 0 bases, with 13 bases spanning the gap. Per germline, CDR1 MNHEY and CDR2 SVGAGI.

The chain carries TRBV6-2 or TRBV6-3 and TRBJ2-1; 7 bases agree with TRBD2. CDR1 and CDR2 (germline): MNHEY, SVGEGT. The junction had 8 bases not matched to a gene; V was cut back by 0 bases and J by 3 bases. The CDR3 has 17 residues. The CDR3 DNA reads TGTGCCAGCAGTTACTCTGCCCCGGGGGGAATCTACAATGAGCAGTTCTTC. Its translation: CASSYSAPGGIYNEQFF.

V gene TRBV10-3 combines with J gene TRBJ1-2; TRBD1 agrees at 9 bases. The V gene's germline CDR1 is ENHRY and CDR2 SYGVKD. The CDR3 extends over 14 amino acids. The ends lost 6 bases at V and 6 bases at J; junction bases unmatched: 8. CDR3 amino acids: CAISIQQGAHGYTF. The CDR3 DNA reads TGTGCCATCAGCATCCAACAGGGGGCTCATGGCTACACCTTC.

The chain combines TRBV15 with TRBJ1-2; 7 nucleotides match TRBD1. J lost 0 bases, V lost 1 base, and 5 bases had no gene match. The CDR3 length is 16 residues. In germline, CDR1 is LNHNV, CDR2 YYDKDF (reference sequence). CDR3 bases: TGTGCCACCAGCAGAGGAGAGACAGGGCCTAACTATGGCTACACCTTC. It specifies CATSRGETGPNYGYTF.

The J gene is TRBJ2-3, the V gene TRBV27; 10 bases match TRBD2. CDR1 and CDR2 from the germline V gene are MNHEY and SMNVEV (reference sequence). CDR3 length: 16 amino acids. The J segment lost 1 base and the V segment lost 2 bases, leaving 3 bases of the junction unmatched. The CDR3 spells CASSLGGTSGTDTQYF. Written as DNA, the CDR3 is TGTGCCAGCAGTTTAGGGGGGACTAGCGGCACAGATACGCAGTATTTT.